Below, 21 T cell receptor beta chains from the same sample are listed, as sequenced in a study of tumor T cells in aggressive B-cell lymphoma. Sequencing used immunoSEQ multiplex PCR; TCRdb keeps in-frame clones, though not all of them. The sample consists of 790 or so clones, around 93% of them appearing once. The material sequenced was tumor tissue. The receptors stem from an adult with diffuse large B cell lymphoma.

V usage is TRBV21-1 and J usage is TRBJ1-2; TRBD1 is taken as the D call from the table, unchecked against the DNA. TRBV21-1 is an annotated pseudogene. The CDR3 length is 18 residues. The CDR3: CASSKRSGTGRINYGYTF. The CDR3 DNA reads as TGTGCCAGCAGCAAGAGATCCGGGACAGGGAGAATAAACTATGGCTACACCTTC.

The CDR3 DNA follows: TGTGCCAGCAGTTTTATACCAGGGGGCTGGGGCACTGAAGCTTTCTTT. It codes for CASSFIPGGWGTEAFF. The V gene is TRBV28, the J gene TRBJ1-1; the match to TRBD1 covers 8 bases. The germline V gene has CDR1 MDHEN and CDR2 SYDVKM. The CDR3 consists of 16 residues. V dropped 3 bases and J dropped 4; count of bases not matched to a gene: 10.

The chain carries TRBV19 and TRBJ1-5; the D is unclear. V was cut by 7 bases and J by 9 bases, with 28 bases left in between. Germline V gene sequence: CDR1 LNHDA, CDR2 SQIVND (reference sequence). The CDR3 covers 17 residues. In nucleotides, the CDR3 is TGTGCCAGTACGCCCTTCTTCCGGGATCTCCAAGCTTGGCCCCAGCATTTT. It translates to CASTPFFRDLQAWPQHF.

This sequence joins TRBV7-9 and TRBJ1-3; perhaps TRBD1 as D (6 bases). The length of the CDR3 is 18 residues. The germline V gene encodes CDR1 SEHNR and CDR2 FQNEAQ (reference sequence). Between the trimmed V and J ends, which lost 2 bases and 1 base, there was a span of 18 bases. CDR3 sequence (DNA): TGTGCCAGCAGCTTATTGGGGACATTCGGCGTTTCTGGAAACACCATATATTTT. This sequence encodes CASSLLGTFGVSGNTIYF.

This chain joins TRBV2 and TRBJ2-7; 13 nucleotides align to TRBD2. CDR3 length: 15 residues. The junction had 4 bases not matched to a gene; V was cut back by 7 bases and J by 1 base. Germline CDR1 is SNHLY and CDR2 is FYNNEI. DNA for the CDR3: TGTGCCAGCAAGGGGACTAGCGGGACTTCCTACGAGCAGTACTTC. Protein sequence: CASKGTSGTSYEQYF.

To note about this clone: The sample holds other DNA sequences that translate to the same CDR3. The J gene is TRBJ1-2, the V gene TRBV6-5; D not resolved. The CDR3 runs to 14 residues. Per the germline V gene, CDR1 is MNHEY and CDR2 is SVGAGI. The V gene lost 8 bases and the J gene lost 3 bases, with 16 bases spanning the gap. CDR3: CASFGWEVDYGYTF. In DNA, the CDR3 is TGTGCCAGCTTTGGTTGGGAGGTGGACTATGGCTACACCTTC.

This clone was seen more than once but under ten times. This rearrangement joins TRBV2 to TRBJ2-7; D is ambiguous. There are 14 residues in the CDR3. The V gene's germline CDR1 is SNHLY and CDR2 FYNNEI. Trimming took 6 bases from V and 4 from J, leaving 16 bases between them. DNA for the CDR3: TGTGCCAGCAGGGGTCCCGGGTTTGGGTACGAGCAGTACTTC. It codes for CASRGPGFGYEQYF.

V usage is TRBV4-3 and J usage is TRBJ2-1; the D is unclear. CDR1 and CDR2 from the germline V gene are LGHNA and YSLEER. V shed 2 bases and J shed 2 bases, with 10 bases lying between them. The CDR3 has 15 amino acids. The CDR3 reads CASSQRLEAYNEQFF. The CDR3, as DNA: TGCGCCAGCAGCCAAAGACTTGAGGCCTACAATGAGCAGTTCTTC.

The chain has TRBV5-1 and TRBJ2-2; TRBD1 matches at 7 bases. Germline V gives CDR1 SGHRS, CDR2 YFSETQ. The CDR3 totals 16 residues. The V segment lost 0 bases and the J segment 4 bases; nucleotides outside the gene matches: 6. The CDR3 spells CASSLGDRVRTGELFF. CDR3 sequence (DNA): TGCGCCAGCAGCTTGGGTGACAGGGTGCGCACCGGGGAGCTGTTTTTT.

The chain joins TRBV5-6 to TRBJ2-3; D perhaps matches TRBD1 (5 bases). Germline V gene data show CDR1 as SGHDT and CDR2 as YYEEEE. The V gene lost 3 bases and the J gene lost 7 bases, with 15 bases spanning the gap. The CDR3 is made up of 14 amino acids. CDR3: CASSSLQGPNTQYF. Written as DNA, the CDR3 is TGTGCCAGCAGCTCCCTTCAGGGCCCAAATACGCAGTATTTT.

This chain uses TRBV9 with TRBJ2-1, with 9 bases aligning to TRBD2. Germline trimming cut 1 base from V and 5 bases from J; bases unmatched to any gene: 10. The germline gives CDR1 SGDLS, CDR2 YYNGEE. This CDR3 is 17 amino acids long. DNA of the CDR3: TGTGCCAGCAGCGTACTAATGACCGGGACTAGCCACAATGAGCAGTTCTTC. Translation gives CASSVLMTGTSHNEQFF.

The CDR3 loop is CAWSVLYGTYEQYF. The DNA for the CDR3 is TGTGCCTGGAGTGTACTTTACGGTACCTACGAGCAGTACTTC. The chain uses TRBV30 and TRBJ2-7; unclear D gene. Germline lookup yields CDR1 GTSNPN and CDR2 SVGIG (reference sequence). Trimming removed 0 bases at V and 2 bases at J, with 11 bases between. The CDR3 runs to 14 residues.

The rearrangement uses TRBV5-4 and TRBJ2-2; tentative D call: TRBD2 (7 bases). The CDR3 runs 17 residues. CDR1 is SGHNT and CDR2 is YYREEE in the germline V gene (reference sequence). Trimming pared 4 bases from V and 3 bases from J, leaving 19 bases between. The CDR3 nucleotides read TGTGCCAGCAGCGTCGTCGTGGGCGGGGGCTACACCGGGGAGCTGTTTTTT. It is translated as CASSVVVGGGYTGELFF.

This clone was seen just once. The chain couples TRBV29-1 to TRBJ1-2; 11 bases align to TRBD1. CDR1 and CDR2 (germline): SQVTM, ANQGSEA. CDR3 size: 14 residues. Losses at the gene ends were 7 bases for V and 4 bases for J; bases not matched to a gene: 8. The CDR3 DNA is TGCAGCGCTGCATTAGGGACAGGGGGCTATGGCTACACCTTC. Protein: CSAALGTGGYGYTF.

This clone was seen more than once but under ten times. J is TRBJ1-1 and V is TRBV5-4; D gene unclear. The germline V gene encodes CDR1 SGHNT and CDR2 YYREEE (reference sequence). Trimming took 0 bases from V and 11 from J, leaving 8 bases between them. CDR3 size: 11 residues. CDR3: CASSLGGFAFF. As DNA, the CDR3 is TGTGCCAGCAGCTTGGGAGGTTTCGCTTTCTTT.

The genes are TRBV5-5 and TRBJ1-1, with 9 bases fitting TRBD1. CDR3 length: 16 residues. Trimming cost V 0 bases and J 4 bases; bases outside gene matches: 7. Germline-derived CDR1 and CDR2 are SGHKS and YYEKEE (reference sequence). CDR3 in amino acids: CASSLAQGTGTTEAFF. The DNA of the CDR3 is TGTGCCAGCAGCTTGGCCCAGGGGACAGGGACCACTGAAGCTTTCTTT. Full variable domain (rest looked up from reference TRBV5-5 and TRBJ1-1): DAGVTQSPTHLIKTRGQQVTLRCSPISGHKSVSWYQQVLGQGPQFIFQYYEKEERGRGNFPDRFSARQFPNYSSELNVNALLLGDSALYLCASSLAQGTGTTEAFFGQGTRLTVV.

The sample holds one count of this clone. CDR3 sequence: CASSQPGHHTDTQYF. The CDR3 DNA sequence: TGCGCCAGCAGCCAGCCGGGACACCACACAGATACGCAGTATTTT. The chain joins TRBV5-1 to TRBJ2-3; tentative D call: TRBD1 (6 bases). V lost 4 bases and J lost 2, with 14 bases in between. This CDR3 has 15 amino acids. The V gene's germline CDR1 is SGHRS and CDR2 YFSETQ. The full variable domain, rest sourced from reference TRBV5-1 and TRBJ2-3, is KAGVTQTPRYLIKTRGQQVTLSCSPISGHRSVSWYQQTPGQGLQFLFEYFSETQRNKGNFPGRFSGRQFSNSRSEMNVSTLELGDSALYLCASSQPGHHTDTQYFGPGTRLTVL.

V is TRBV5-1 and J is TRBJ2-2, with 16 bases fitting TRBD2. Germline V gene lookup returns CDR1 SGHRS and CDR2 YFSETQ. The CDR3 totals 21 residues. The V gene end was trimmed by 2 bases and the J gene end by 3 bases; junction bases not matched to a gene: 13. The CDR3 here is CASSLPMPGTSGGADTGELFF. CDR3 bases: TGCGCCAGCAGCTTACCCATGCCCGGGACTAGCGGGGGGGCTGACACCGGGGAGCTGTTTTTT.

This clone has only a few counts. The V gene is TRBV2, the J gene TRBJ2-7; 9 nucleotides agree with TRBD2. The germline V gene encodes CDR1 SNHLY and CDR2 FYNNEI. J was trimmed by 2 bases and V by 7 bases; bases with no gene match: 3. CDR3 length: 13 residues. The CDR3 reads CASNSGGAYEQYF. The CDR3 nucleotides are TGTGCCAGCAATAGCGGGGGAGCCTACGAGCAGTACTTC. The full variable domain, completed using reference TRBV2 and TRBJ2-7, is EPEVTQTPSHQVTQMGQEVILRCVPISNHLYFYWYRQILGQKVEFLVSFYNNEISEKSEIFDDQFSVERPDGSNFTLKIRSTKLEDSAMYFCASNSGGAYEQYFGPGTRLTVT.

The J gene is TRBJ2-5, the V gene TRBV5-1; a weak D match, TRBD1 (6 bases). The J call may be incorrect, as the DNA end agrees better with TRBJ2-7. The germline V gene encodes CDR1 SGHRS and CDR2 YFSETQ. The CDR3 is 13 residues long. The DNA of the CDR3 is TGCGCCAGCAGTCAGGGGTTCTCCTACGAGCAGTACTTC. Protein product: CASSQGFSYEQYF.

This chain connects TRBV18 to TRBJ1-1; D gene unclear. The germline CDR1 and CDR2 sequences are KGHSH and LQKENI. V lost 3 bases, J lost 4 bases, and 18 bases lay in between. CDR3 length: 16 amino acids. The CDR3 region has the DNA TGTGCCAGCTCACCGCAACAGCGGGGTCGGGGCACTGAAGCTTTCTTT. Its protein is CASSPQQRGRGTEAFF.